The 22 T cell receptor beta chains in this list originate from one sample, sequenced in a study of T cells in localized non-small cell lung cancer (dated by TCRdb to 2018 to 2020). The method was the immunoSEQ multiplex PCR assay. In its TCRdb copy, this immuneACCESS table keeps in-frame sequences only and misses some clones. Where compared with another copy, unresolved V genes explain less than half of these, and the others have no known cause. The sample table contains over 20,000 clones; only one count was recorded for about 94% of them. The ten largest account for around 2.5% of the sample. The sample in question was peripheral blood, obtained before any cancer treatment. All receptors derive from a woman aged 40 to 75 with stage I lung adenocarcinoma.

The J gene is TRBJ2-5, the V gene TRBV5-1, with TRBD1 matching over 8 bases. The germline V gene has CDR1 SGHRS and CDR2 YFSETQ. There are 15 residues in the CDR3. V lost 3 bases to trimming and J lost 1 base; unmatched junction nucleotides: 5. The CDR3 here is CASSSGQGGQETQYF. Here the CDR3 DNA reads TGCGCCAGCAGCTCCGGACAGGGAGGCCAAGAGACCCAGTACTTC.

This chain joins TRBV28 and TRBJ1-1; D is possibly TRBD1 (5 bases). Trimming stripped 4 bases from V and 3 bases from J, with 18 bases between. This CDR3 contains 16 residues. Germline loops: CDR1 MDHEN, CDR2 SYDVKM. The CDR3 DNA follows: TGTGCCAGCAGTTCCGCCCGTAGGGGCGTTGACACTGAAGCTTTCTTT. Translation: CASSSARRGVDTEAFF.

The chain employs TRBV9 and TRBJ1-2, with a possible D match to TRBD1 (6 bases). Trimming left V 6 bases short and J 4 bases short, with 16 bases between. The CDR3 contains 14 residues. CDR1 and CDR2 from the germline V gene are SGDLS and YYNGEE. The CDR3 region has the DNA TGTGCCAGCACCCAGGGGCCCGGACTCTATGGCTACACCTTC. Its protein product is CASTQGPGLYGYTF.

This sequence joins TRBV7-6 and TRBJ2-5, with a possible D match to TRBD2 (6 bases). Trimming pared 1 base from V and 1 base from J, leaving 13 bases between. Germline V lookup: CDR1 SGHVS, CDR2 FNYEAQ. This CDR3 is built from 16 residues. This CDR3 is CASSLDPLGGQETQYF. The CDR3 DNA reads TGTGCCAGCAGCTTAGATCCTCTCGGGGGCCAAGAGACCCAGTACTTC.

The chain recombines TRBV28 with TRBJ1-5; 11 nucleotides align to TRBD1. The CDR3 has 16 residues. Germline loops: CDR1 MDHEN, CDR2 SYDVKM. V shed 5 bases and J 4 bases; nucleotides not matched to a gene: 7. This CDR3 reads CASSLGTGGWNQPQHF. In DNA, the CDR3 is TGTGCCAGCAGTCTTGGGACAGGGGGATGGAATCAGCCCCAGCATTTT.

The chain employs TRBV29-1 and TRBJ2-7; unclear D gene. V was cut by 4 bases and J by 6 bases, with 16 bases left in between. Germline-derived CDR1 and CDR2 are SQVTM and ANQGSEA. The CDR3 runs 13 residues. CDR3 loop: CSVVEPSRFEQYF. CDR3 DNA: TGCAGCGTTGTAGAACCCTCGAGGTTCGAGCAGTACTTC.

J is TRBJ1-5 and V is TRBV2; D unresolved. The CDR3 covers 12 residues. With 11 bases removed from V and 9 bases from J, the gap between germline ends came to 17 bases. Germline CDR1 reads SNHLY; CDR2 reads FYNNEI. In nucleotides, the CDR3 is TGTGCCGGAACAATAAGCGGTCGGCCCCAGCATTTT. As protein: CAGTISGRPQHF.

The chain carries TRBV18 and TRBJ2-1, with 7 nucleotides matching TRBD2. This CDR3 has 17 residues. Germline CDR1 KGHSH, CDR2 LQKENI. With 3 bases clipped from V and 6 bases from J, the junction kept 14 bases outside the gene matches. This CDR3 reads CASSPPYGGGPGNEQFF. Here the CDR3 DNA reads TGTGCCAGCTCACCCCCCTACGGGGGAGGGCCTGGCAATGAGCAGTTCTTC.

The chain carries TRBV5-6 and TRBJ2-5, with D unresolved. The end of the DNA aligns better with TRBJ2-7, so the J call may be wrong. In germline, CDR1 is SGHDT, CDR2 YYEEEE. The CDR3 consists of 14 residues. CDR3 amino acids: CASSFSRISYEQYF. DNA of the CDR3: TGTGCCAGCAGCTTTTCCAGGATTTCCTACGAGCAGTACTTC.

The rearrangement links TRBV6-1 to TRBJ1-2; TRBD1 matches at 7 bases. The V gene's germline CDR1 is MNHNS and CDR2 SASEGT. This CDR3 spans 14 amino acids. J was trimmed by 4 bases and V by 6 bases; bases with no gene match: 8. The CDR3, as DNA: TGTGCCAGCAGGGAGACAGGGTCGGGCTATGGCTACACCTTC. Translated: CASRETGSGYGYTF.

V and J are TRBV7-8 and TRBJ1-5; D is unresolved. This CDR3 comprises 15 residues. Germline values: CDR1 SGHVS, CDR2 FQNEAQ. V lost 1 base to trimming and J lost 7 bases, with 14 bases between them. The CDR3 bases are TGTGCCAGCAGCTTAGGGTTAGCGGGGATCCAGCCCCAGCATTTT. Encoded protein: CASSLGLAGIQPQHF.

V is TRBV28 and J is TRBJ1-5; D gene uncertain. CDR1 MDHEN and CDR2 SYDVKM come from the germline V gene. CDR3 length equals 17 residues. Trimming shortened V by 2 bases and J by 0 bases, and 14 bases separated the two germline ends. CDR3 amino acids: CASSLIGIRNSNQPQHF. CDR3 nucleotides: TGTGCCAGCAGTTTAATAGGGATACGAAATAGCAATCAGCCCCAGCATTTT. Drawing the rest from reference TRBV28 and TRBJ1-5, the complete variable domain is DVKVTQSSRYLVKRTGEKVFLECVQDMDHENMFWYRQDPGLGLRLIYFSYDVKMKEKGDIPEGYSVSREKKERFSLILESASTNQTSMYLCASSLIGIRNSNQPQHFGDGTRLSIL.

CDR3 DNA sequence: TGTGCCAGCAGTGACCCAGGGGGGAACAACAATGAGCAGTTCTTC. Translated, it gives CASSDPGGNNNEQFF. The chain joins TRBV28 to TRBJ2-1; perhaps TRBD1 as D (7 bases). The CDR3 is made up of 15 amino acids. The germline CDR1 and CDR2 sequences are MDHEN and SYDVKM. Trimming removed 5 bases at V and 5 bases at J, with 16 bases between. Supplemented by reference TRBV28 and TRBJ2-1, the full variable domain reads DVKVTQSSRYLVKRTGEKVFLECVQDMDHENMFWYRQDPGLGLRLIYFSYDVKMKEKGDIPEGYSVSREKKERFSLILESASTNQTSMYLCASSDPGGNNNEQFFGPGTRLTVL.

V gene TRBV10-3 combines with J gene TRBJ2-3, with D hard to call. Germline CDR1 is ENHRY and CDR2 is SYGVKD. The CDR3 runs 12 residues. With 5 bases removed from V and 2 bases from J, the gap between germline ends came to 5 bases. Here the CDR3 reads CAISPVTDTQYF. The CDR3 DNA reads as TGTGCCATCAGTCCTGTCACAGATACGCAGTATTTT.

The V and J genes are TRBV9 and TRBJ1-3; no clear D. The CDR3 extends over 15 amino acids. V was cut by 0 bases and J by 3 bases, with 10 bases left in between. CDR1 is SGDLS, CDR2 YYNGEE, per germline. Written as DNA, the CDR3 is TGTGCCAGCAGCGTAGGAGTGGCGGGTGGAAACACCATATATTTT. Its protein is CASSVGVAGGNTIYF. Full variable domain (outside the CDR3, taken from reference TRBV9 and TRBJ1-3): DSGVTQTPKHLITATGQRVTLRCSPRSGDLSVYWYQQSLDQGLQFLIQYYNGEERAKGNILERFSAQQFPDLHSELNLSSLELGDSALYFCASSVGVAGGNTIYFGEGSWLTVV.

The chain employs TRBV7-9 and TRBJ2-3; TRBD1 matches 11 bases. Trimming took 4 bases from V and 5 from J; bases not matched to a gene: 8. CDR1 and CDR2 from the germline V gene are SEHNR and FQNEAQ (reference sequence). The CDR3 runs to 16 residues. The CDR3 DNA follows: TGTGCCAGCAGCTCTATGGACAGGGGGCAGGGAGATACGCAGTATTTT. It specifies CASSSMDRGQGDTQYF.

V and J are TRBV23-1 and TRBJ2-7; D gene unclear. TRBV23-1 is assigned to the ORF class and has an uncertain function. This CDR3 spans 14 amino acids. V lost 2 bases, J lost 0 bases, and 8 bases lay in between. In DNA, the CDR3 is TGCGCCAGCAGTCAAAAGTATCTCTCCTACGAGCAGTACTTC. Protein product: CASSQKYLSYEQYF.

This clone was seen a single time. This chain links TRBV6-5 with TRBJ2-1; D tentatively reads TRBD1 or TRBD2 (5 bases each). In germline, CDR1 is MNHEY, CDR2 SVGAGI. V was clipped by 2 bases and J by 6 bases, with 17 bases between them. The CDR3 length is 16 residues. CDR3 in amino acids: CASSYVDGAGGNEQFF. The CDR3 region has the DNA TGTGCCAGCAGTTACGTCGACGGGGCCGGAGGCAATGAGCAGTTCTTC.

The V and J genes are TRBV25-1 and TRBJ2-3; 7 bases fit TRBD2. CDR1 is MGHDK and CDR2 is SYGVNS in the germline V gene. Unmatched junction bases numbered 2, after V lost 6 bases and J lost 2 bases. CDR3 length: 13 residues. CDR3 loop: CASRTSATDTQYF. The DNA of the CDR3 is TGTGCCAGCAGAACTAGCGCCACAGATACGCAGTATTTT. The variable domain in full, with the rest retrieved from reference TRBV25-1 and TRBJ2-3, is EADIYQTPRYLVIGTGKKITLECSQTMGHDKMYWYQQDPGMELHLIHYSYGVNSTEKGDLSSESTVSRIRTEHFPLTLESARPSHTSQYLCASRTSATDTQYFGPGTRLTVL.

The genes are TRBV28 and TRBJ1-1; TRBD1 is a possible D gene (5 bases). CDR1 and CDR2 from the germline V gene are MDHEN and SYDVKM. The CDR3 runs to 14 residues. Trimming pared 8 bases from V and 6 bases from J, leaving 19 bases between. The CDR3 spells CASGLGRRGAEAFF. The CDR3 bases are TGTGCCAGCGGGTTGGGACGGCGCGGGGCTGAAGCTTTCTTT.

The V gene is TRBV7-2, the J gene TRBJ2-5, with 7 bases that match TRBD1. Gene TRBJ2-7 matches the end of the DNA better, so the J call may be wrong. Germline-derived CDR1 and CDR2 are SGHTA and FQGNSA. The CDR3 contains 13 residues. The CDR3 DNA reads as TGTGCCAGCAGCTTGACAGGGAATGGCGAGCAGTACTTC. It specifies CASSLTGNGEQYF.

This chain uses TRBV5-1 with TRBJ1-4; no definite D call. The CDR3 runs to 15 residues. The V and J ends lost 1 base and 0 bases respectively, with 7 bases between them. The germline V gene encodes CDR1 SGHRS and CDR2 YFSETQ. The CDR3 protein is CASSLLGTTNEKLFF. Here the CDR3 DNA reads TGCGCCAGCAGCTTGCTAGGGACAACTAATGAAAAACTGTTTTTT.